This TCR beta chain stems from a study of cytomegalovirus exposure and HLA in healthy donors. Study in general: In terms of ancestry, the Caucasian-associated cluster contained roughly four fifths of the roughly 400 genotyped donors. Findings and limits, study-wide: Generally TCR sequences proved uncommon, though certain public TCRs appeared in numerous donors. There were several of the most significant clusters that appeared linked to common viral pathogens in a later analysis.

CDR3 length: 15 amino acids. Deletions cut 0 bases from V and 7 bases from J, with 13 bases between. Germline-derived CDR1 and CDR2 are MRHNA and SNTAGT. Concerning this clone: Its antigen is still unknown.

Use of 60 Vbeta and 13 Jbeta primers characterized the PCR. Method: immunoSEQ multiplex PCR; TCRdb's copy keeps in-frame clones and lacks some. In the table there are some 200,000 clones, under 70% of which are singletons. Material: PBMCs. The chain is built from TRBV6-4 and TRBJ2-1; D is ambiguous. This receptor was identified in a man between 35 and 55 years old in good health and CMV-seropositive. The CDR3 DNA reads TGTGCCAGCAGTGACTCGTGGCCTCCGAGGAATGAGCAGTTCTTC. Translating it yields CASSDSWPPRNEQFF.